What follows are 25 T cell receptor beta chains derived from one specimen sequenced in a study of T cell clonotyping in hematopoietic cell transplantation. Time point indicated: recipient sample about 28 days before transplant, after cytoreduction. Data came from immunoSEQ multiplex PCR; TCRdb stores just in-frame clones and leaves some out. The sample contains over 10,000 clones, roughly 84% of which appear only once. The source material was peripheral blood mononuclear cells, sampled before stem cell transplant. The source is a man between 60 and 75 years old with acute myeloid leukemia. Some clones in this sample may be carry-over from other donors' samples.

The chain links TRBV7-8 to TRBJ1-6; weak D call: TRBD1 (6 bases). This CDR3 contains 15 residues. CDR1 and CDR2 from the germline V gene are SGHVS and FQNEAQ. V lost 0 bases to trimming and J lost 6 bases, with 9 bases between them. CDR3: CASSLAPGANSPLHF. CDR3 nucleotides: TGTGCCAGCAGCTTAGCGCCAGGGGCTAATTCACCCCTCCACTTT.

V and J are TRBV9 and TRBJ2-7; D might be TRBD1 (5 bases). Trimming removed 3 bases at V and 5 bases at J, with 12 bases between. CDR1 and CDR2 from the germline V gene are SGDLS and YYNGEE. This CDR3 has 13 amino acids. DNA for the CDR3: TGTGCCAGCAGCGGTCAGGGATGGGACGAGCAGTACTTC. Encoded protein: CASSGQGWDEQYF.

The V call is TRBV19, the J call TRBJ1-1; D perhaps matches TRBD1 (6 bases). V was cut by 10 bases and J by 4 bases, with 22 bases left in between. The CDR3 consists of 15 residues. Germline-derived CDR1 and CDR2 are LNHDA and SQIVND (reference sequence). The CDR3 DNA sequence: TGTGCCACCAACCGGGGGCGACAGCTGTCCACTGAAGCTTTCTTT. Protein: CATNRGRQLSTEAFF.

The chain links TRBV29-1 to TRBJ1-1; D unclear. Germline V lookup: CDR1 SQVTM, CDR2 ANQGSEA. V shed 4 bases and J shed 4 bases, with 13 bases lying between them. The CDR3 runs 13 residues. The CDR3 region is CSVGWSPSTEAFF. The CDR3 DNA follows: TGCAGCGTTGGGTGGAGCCCGAGCACTGAAGCTTTCTTT.

This clone appeared a single time. V gene TRBV7-2 combines with J gene TRBJ2-2, with 7 bases that match TRBD2. Trimming took 5 bases from V and 6 from J; bases not matched to a gene: 3. Looked up from germline, CDR1 is SGHTA and CDR2 is FQGNSA. The CDR3 runs 13 residues. CDR3 loop: CASSPGLAGELFF. The CDR3, as DNA: TGTGCCAGCAGCCCCGGACTAGCCGGGGAGCTGTTTTTT.

The gene calls are TRBV30 and TRBJ1-5; unclear D gene. This CDR3 is 13 amino acids long. V was clipped by 6 bases and J by 0 bases, with 9 bases between them. CDR1 and CDR2 from the germline V gene are GTSNPN and SVGIG (reference sequence). The CDR3: CACSQYSNQPQHF. Written as DNA, the CDR3 is TGTGCCTGCAGCCAGTATAGCAATCAGCCCCAGCATTTT.

This rearrangement joins TRBV9 to TRBJ2-7; a possible D gene is TRBD1 (5 bases). The V gene lost 4 bases and the J gene lost 4 bases, with 15 bases spanning the gap. This CDR3 is built from 14 residues. From germline, CDR1 is SGDLS and CDR2 YYNGEE. CDR3 residues: CASSPGHSRYEQYF. Written as DNA, the CDR3 is TGTGCCAGCAGCCCCGGACATTCCCGGTACGAGCAGTACTTC. Based on the CDR3 plus reference TRBV9 and TRBJ2-7, the full variable domain is DSGVTQTPKHLITATGQRVTLRCSPRSGDLSVYWYQQSLDQGLQFLIQYYNGEERAKGNILERFSAQQFPDLHSELNLSSLELGDSALYFCASSPGHSRYEQYFGPGTRLTVT.

In this sample, this clone turned up a few times. The chain uses TRBV9 and TRBJ1-1; tentatively, D is TRBD1 (5 bases). V was trimmed by 4 bases and J by 4 bases, leaving 14 bases between them. Germline-derived CDR1 and CDR2 are SGDLS and YYNGEE. The CDR3 covers 14 residues. The CDR3 region has the DNA TGTGCCAGCAGCCCCCGGGGGGGAAGCACTGAAGCTTTCTTT. Protein sequence: CASSPRGGSTEAFF. The full variable domain, completed using reference TRBV9 and TRBJ1-1, is DSGVTQTPKHLITATGQRVTLRCSPRSGDLSVYWYQQSLDQGLQFLIQYYNGEERAKGNILERFSAQQFPDLHSELNLSSLELGDSALYFCASSPRGGSTEAFFGQGTRLTVV.

This chain links TRBV6-1 with TRBJ2-3, with D possibly matching TRBD1 (6 bases). Between the trimmed V and J ends, which lost 3 bases and 1 base, there was a span of 8 bases. Germline lookup yields CDR1 MNHNS and CDR2 SASEGT. The CDR3 extends over 14 amino acids. CDR3 amino acids: CASSEWTGTDTQYF. CDR3 DNA sequence: TGTGCCAGCAGTGAGTGGACAGGCACAGATACGCAGTATTTT.

This chain links TRBV13 with TRBJ2-2, with D perhaps matching TRBD2 (5 bases). V lost 1 base and J lost 7, with 13 bases in between. Germline values: CDR1 PRHDT, CDR2 FYEKMQ (reference sequence). The CDR3 spans 15 residues. The CDR3, as DNA: TGTGCCAGCAGCTTAGTAGTTTGGAGGAACGGGGAGCTGTTTTTT. Protein: CASSLVVWRNGELFF.

Only a few counts were recorded for this clone. The chain joins TRBV18 to TRBJ2-1; 8 bases align to TRBD1. CDR3 length: 15 residues. V lost 4 bases, J lost 7 bases, and 9 bases stayed unmatched. Germline V gives CDR1 KGHSH, CDR2 LQKENI. The CDR3 nucleotides are TGTGCCAGCTCACGGGGTGGACAGGGTATGAATGAGCAGTTCTTC. Its protein product is CASSRGGQGMNEQFF.

V is TRBV6-5 and J is TRBJ2-7, with 7 bases lining up with TRBD2. V was clipped by 6 bases and J by 2 bases; unmatched bases: 4. CDR1 and CDR2 from the germline V gene are MNHEY and SVGAGI. The CDR3 length is 13 residues. The CDR3, as DNA: TGTGCCAGCAGGAGCGGGAACCCCTACGAGCAGTACTTC. Its translation is CASRSGNPYEQYF.

The rearrangement uses TRBV5-1 and TRBJ1-1; 9 bases agree with TRBD1. With 1 base clipped from V and 0 bases from J, the junction kept 10 bases outside the gene matches. The germline gives CDR1 SGHRS, CDR2 YFSETQ. This CDR3 is 18 amino acids long. In nucleotides, the CDR3 is TGCGCCAGCAGCTTGTACCCTGGGACAGGGAGTATGAACACTGAAGCTTTCTTT. This translates into CASSLYPGTGSMNTEAFF.

Here the CDR3 DNA reads TGCAGTGCTAGAATGGTCTACGAGCAGTACTTC. As protein: CSARMVYEQYF. This chain uses TRBV20-1 with TRBJ2-7; D gene uncertain. V dropped 2 bases and J dropped 3 bases, with 5 bases sitting between them. Germline CDR1 DFQATT, CDR2 SNEGSKA (reference sequence). This CDR3 spans 11 amino acids.

This clone appeared a single time. This chain connects TRBV5-1 to TRBJ2-1; D is possibly TRBD1 (5 bases). V was trimmed by 0 bases and J by 5 bases, leaving 12 bases between them. Germline-derived CDR1 and CDR2 are SGHRS and YFSETQ. The CDR3 is 15 residues long. CDR3 DNA sequence: TGCGCCAGCAGCTTGGTGCCAGGGTCCGACAATGAGCAGTTCTTC. This translates into CASSLVPGSDNEQFF.

This sequence joins TRBV2 and TRBJ1-5; D gene uncertain. Trimming stripped 6 bases from V and 4 bases from J, with 4 bases between. The CDR3 contains 11 residues. From germline, CDR1 is SNHLY and CDR2 FYNNEI. CDR3 DNA: TGTGCCAGCAGGCGAAATCAGCCCCAGCATTTT. This encodes CASRRNQPQHF.

This chain connects TRBV9 to TRBJ2-3; D call uncertain. CDR3 length equals 15 residues. The V gene lost 3 bases and the J gene lost 0 bases, with 11 bases spanning the gap. The V gene's germline CDR1 is SGDLS and CDR2 YYNGEE. The CDR3 loop is CASSEGSPSTDTQYF. Here the CDR3 DNA reads TGTGCCAGCAGCGAGGGAAGTCCTAGCACAGATACGCAGTATTTT.

The rearrangement uses TRBV29-1 and TRBJ2-7; 7 nucleotides agree with TRBD1. V lost 3 bases, J lost 2 bases, and 4 bases stayed unmatched. CDR1 is SQVTM and CDR2 is ANQGSEA in the germline V gene. The CDR3 runs 13 residues. CDR3 DNA: TGCAGCGTTGAGGGCAGGGGGACCTACGAGCAGTACTTC. It codes for CSVEGRGTYEQYF.

The rearrangement links TRBV5-4 to TRBJ2-5; 7 positions match TRBD1. There are 12 residues in the CDR3. Germline V gene data show CDR1 as SGHNT and CDR2 as YYREEE (reference sequence). With 6 bases clipped from V and 5 bases from J, the junction kept 4 bases outside the gene matches. The CDR3 DNA sequence: TGTGCCAGCAAAGGGACAGCGGAGACCCAGTACTTC. Encoded protein: CASKGTAETQYF.

The sample holds a few counts of this clone. The gene calls are TRBV6-9 and TRBJ2-1; 7 bases match TRBD1. CDR1 is MNHGY, CDR2 SVAAGI, per germline. The CDR3 loop spans 13 amino acids. J gave up 3 bases and V 8 bases, and 4 bases lay outside the gene matches. The CDR3 sequence is CASGDSGYNEQFF. CDR3 coding DNA: TGTGCCAGCGGGGACAGTGGCTACAATGAGCAGTTCTTC.

The chain combines TRBV9 with TRBJ1-3, with 7 bases aligning to TRBD1. Trimming cost V 6 bases and J 4 bases; bases outside gene matches: 10. The CDR3 length is 15 residues. The V gene's germline CDR1 is SGDLS and CDR2 YYNGEE. The CDR3 protein is CASTTGLTGGNTIYF. The CDR3, as DNA: TGTGCCAGCACTACGGGGTTGACAGGGGGAAACACCATATATTTT.

V gene TRBV9 combines with J gene TRBJ1-1, with D uncertain. The germline V gene has CDR1 SGDLS and CDR2 YYNGEE. Trimming pared 0 bases from V and 1 base from J, leaving 10 bases between. This CDR3 comprises 15 residues. This chain's CDR3 is CASSVGEHRNTEAFF. The CDR3 coding sequence is TGTGCCAGCAGCGTAGGTGAACACCGGAACACTGAAGCTTTCTTT.

The chain uses TRBV10-3 and TRBJ1-2; D call uncertain. Per germline, CDR1 ENHRY and CDR2 SYGVKD. This CDR3 has 17 amino acids. Trimming cost V 3 bases and J 5 bases, with 22 bases left between them. This CDR3 reads CAISEAGSLADSYGYTF. The CDR3 DNA reads as TGTGCCATCAGTGAAGCTGGCAGCCTGGCGGATTCGTATGGCTACACCTTC.

V gene TRBV5-5 combines with J gene TRBJ1-2; 9 bases fit TRBD1. The CDR3 has 15 amino acids. Germline V gene sequence: CDR1 SGHKS, CDR2 YYEKEE (reference sequence). V gave up 3 bases and J gave up 0 bases; unmatched junction bases: 3. Here the CDR3 DNA reads TGTGCCAGCAGCTGGGGACAGGGCGCTAACTATGGCTACACCTTC. As protein: CASSWGQGANYGYTF.

The chain links TRBV5-1 to TRBJ2-7, with 12 bases aligning to TRBD2. This CDR3 has 15 residues. The J segment lost 5 bases and the V segment lost 4 bases, leaving 7 bases of the junction unmatched. The germline V gene encodes CDR1 SGHRS and CDR2 YFSETQ. In DNA form, the CDR3 reads TGCGCCAGCAGCGCCCAGACTAGCGGGGGCCACGAGCAGTACTTC. This translates into CASSAQTSGGHEQYF.